Shown below are 26 T cell receptor beta chains from a single sample sequenced in a study of blood T cell repertoires in COVID-19. Method: immunoSEQ multiplex PCR; TCRdb's copy keeps in-frame clones and lacks some. Here the sample spans around 250,000 clones, around 88% being singletons. Sequenced: PBMCs or T cells enriched from blood (not recorded which). The receptors stem from a woman aged 25 to 39 who had recovered from COVID-19.

J is TRBJ2-3 and V is TRBV9; TRBD2 matches 8 bases. Germline V gene lookup returns CDR1 SGDLS and CDR2 YYNGEE. The V segment lost 0 bases and the J segment 1 base; nucleotides outside the gene matches: 1. The CDR3 is 15 amino acids. In DNA, the CDR3 is TGTGCCAGCAGCGTAGTAGCGGGGCGCACAGATACGCAGTATTTT. This codes for CASSVVAGRTDTQYF.

The chain links TRBV6-5 to TRBJ2-7, with a weak D call TRBD1 (6 bases). Between the trimmed V and J ends, which lost 7 bases and 5 bases, there was a span of 21 bases. CDR1 and CDR2 (germline): MNHEY, SVGAGI. The CDR3 contains 15 residues. The CDR3 region has the DNA TGTGCCAGCACTCTCTATCCGGACAGTCGCAACGAGCAGTACTTC. Translating it yields CASTLYPDSRNEQYF.

This chain links TRBV11-3 with TRBJ2-6; TRBD2 agrees at 8 bases. The germline V gene has CDR1 SGHNT and CDR2 YENEEA. J was trimmed by 3 bases and V by 5 bases; bases with no gene match: 3. The CDR3 is 15 amino acids. The DNA for the CDR3 is TGTGCCAGCAGCCCGGGGGGGCTTGGGGCCAACGTCCTGACTTTC. Its translation: CASSPGGLGANVLTF.

The rearrangement uses TRBV9 and TRBJ2-1, with D perhaps matching TRBD2 (5 bases). CDR1 and CDR2 (germline): SGDLS, YYNGEE. The CDR3 has 17 amino acids. Deletions cut 7 bases from V and 1 base from J, with 21 bases between. The CDR3 reads CASPRSNDRRSYNEQFF. CDR3 DNA: TGTGCCAGCCCAAGAAGTAACGACCGGAGGTCCTACAATGAGCAGTTCTTC.

The chain carries TRBV5-1 and TRBJ1-2; D is uncertain. The CDR3 has 14 amino acids. In germline, CDR1 is SGHRS, CDR2 YFSETQ. Trimming stripped 5 bases from V and 3 bases from J, with 14 bases between. Here the CDR3 DNA reads TGCGCCAGCAGGACGGATGGAGGACACTATGGCTACACCTTC. This gives the protein CASRTDGGHYGYTF.

This chain uses TRBV5-5 with TRBJ2-3; 8 nucleotides agree with TRBD2. CDR3 size: 14 residues. Germline-derived CDR1 and CDR2 are SGHKS and YYEKEE (reference sequence). The ends lost 1 base at V and 6 bases at J; junction bases unmatched: 4. CDR3 amino acids: CASSLRTSWDTQYF. CDR3 nucleotides: TGTGCCAGCAGCTTGCGGACTAGCTGGGATACGCAGTATTTT. The whole variable domain, remainder taken from reference TRBV5-5 and TRBJ2-3, is DAGVTQSPTHLIKTRGQQVTLRCSPISGHKSVSWYQQVLGQGPQFIFQYYEKEERGRGNFPDRFSARQFPNYSSELNVNALLLGDSALYLCASSLRTSWDTQYFGPGTRLTVL.

V gene TRBV28 combines with J gene TRBJ1-2, with D maybe TRBD1 (5 bases). CDR1 is MDHEN, CDR2 SYDVKM, per germline. The V gene lost 6 bases and the J gene lost 8 bases, with 22 bases spanning the gap. The CDR3 consists of 15 residues. The CDR3 DNA follows: TGTGCCAGCAGCACGGAGCCGCAGGGCGATTGGGGCTACACCTTC. Amino acids: CASSTEPQGDWGYTF.

This rearrangement joins TRBV4-2 to TRBJ2-3; D unclear. This CDR3 has 15 residues. Germline V lookup: CDR1 LGHNA, CDR2 YNFKEQ. V was shortened by 0 bases and J by 2 bases, with 9 bases between the two germline ends. CDR3 nucleotide sequence: TGTGCCAGCAGCCAAGACCCGGGTTCCACAGATACGCAGTATTTT. This sequence encodes CASSQDPGSTDTQYF.

The chain combines TRBV4-3 with TRBJ2-4; TRBD1 might be the D (5 bases). Per germline, CDR1 LGHNA and CDR2 YSLEER. The V end was cut by 0 bases, the J end by 6 bases, with 12 bases between. The CDR3 has 15 amino acids. The CDR3 nucleotides read TGCGCCAGCAGCCAAGATAGGGGTACAGGAAACATTCAGTACTTC. Encoded protein: CASSQDRGTGNIQYF.

The rearrangement uses TRBV9 and TRBJ2-2; TRBD2 aligns across 11 bases. J gave up 7 bases and V 5 bases, and 4 bases lay outside the gene matches. CDR3 length equals 14 residues. Germline CDR1 SGDLS, CDR2 YYNGEE. CDR3 coding DNA: TGTGCCAGCAGGGGGACTAGCGGAAACGGGGAGCTGTTTTTT. Amino acid sequence: CASRGTSGNGELFF.

This clone was recorded only once. The chain uses TRBV3-1 (or the pseudogene TRBV3-2) and TRBJ1-2, with TRBD1 as a possible D gene (6 bases). Germline CDR1 and CDR2: LGHDT and YNNKEL (reference sequence). The CDR3 is 13 amino acids. V was pared by 7 bases and J by 4 bases, with 13 bases between. CDR3 loop: CASTFGDTYGYTF. In nucleotides, the CDR3 is TGTGCCAGCACCTTTGGGGACACCTATGGCTACACCTTC.

The chain joins TRBV19 to TRBJ1-2, with D unresolved. CDR1 LNHDA and CDR2 SQIVND come from the germline V gene (reference sequence). Trimming stripped 1 base from V and 1 base from J, with 10 bases between. The CDR3 contains 15 residues. The CDR3 DNA reads as TGTGCCAGTAGTATAGGCGGAATATATAACTATGGCTACACCTTC. Translated: CASSIGGIYNYGYTF.

In DNA form, the CDR3 reads TGTGCCAGCAGCGAGGGGACGCACAGGGGAAGGGTCGGGGAGCTGTTTTTT. It is translated as CASSEGTHRGRVGELFF. J is TRBJ2-2 and V is TRBV9, with TRBD1 matching 7 bases. V trimming: 3 bases; J trimming: 7 bases; junction bases outside the gene matches: 15. The germline CDR1 and CDR2 sequences are SGDLS and YYNGEE. CDR3 length equals 17 residues.

The chain has TRBV6-5 and TRBJ2-1, with D perhaps TRBD2 (5 bases). CDR3 size: 14 residues. Germline lookup yields CDR1 MNHEY and CDR2 SVGAGI. V gave up 6 bases and J gave up 4 bases, with 13 bases separating them. Here the CDR3 DNA reads TGTGCCAGCAGCTACGGACTGTCGTACAATGAGCAGTTCTTC. Residues: CASSYGLSYNEQFF.

The chain has TRBV10-3 and TRBJ2-7, with D possibly being TRBD2 (5 bases). The CDR3 has 12 amino acids. V lost 6 bases and J lost 3, with 9 bases in between. Germline V gene lookup returns CDR1 ENHRY and CDR2 SYGVKD. The CDR3 region has the DNA TGTGCCATCAGGAGGGATAACTACGAGCAGTACTTC. Translation gives CAIRRDNYEQYF.

The genes are TRBV18 and TRBJ1-4; no clear D. The CDR3 runs 12 residues. Germline assignment: CDR1 KGHSH and CDR2 LQKENI. With 2 bases removed from V and 6 bases from J, the gap between germline ends came to 4 bases. CDR3 nucleotides: TGTGCCAGCTCACCATCGGATGAAAAACTGTTTTTT. It is translated as CASSPSDEKLFF.

The chain is built from TRBV11-2 and TRBJ2-1, with D possibly being TRBD2 (6 bases). The CDR3 runs 13 residues. Trimming stripped 5 bases from V and 9 bases from J, with 14 bases between. The germline V gene has CDR1 SGHAT and CDR2 FQNNGV. The CDR3 sequence: CASSARRDGEQFF. CDR3 nucleotides: TGTGCCAGCAGCGCCAGGAGGGACGGTGAGCAGTTCTTC.

This chain joins TRBV29-1 and TRBJ1-1; D ambiguous. The germline gives CDR1 SQVTM, CDR2 ANQGSEA. Trimming cost V 2 bases and J 6 bases, with 10 bases left between them. The length of the CDR3 is 12 residues. The CDR3 nucleotides read TGCAGCGTTGAATCCGGGAGAGCTGAAGCTTTCTTT. It encodes CSVESGRAEAFF.

This clone was seen only a few times. The chain uses TRBV18 and TRBJ2-7; D may be TRBD2 (6 bases). Germline lookup yields CDR1 KGHSH and CDR2 LQKENI. This CDR3 spans 13 amino acids. V lost 4 bases and J 7 bases, leaving 14 bases between the germline ends. The CDR3 region is CASSRDSSGEQYF. The CDR3 DNA follows: TGTGCCAGCTCACGGGACTCGTCGGGGGAGCAGTACTTC. The full variable domain, in which reference TRBV18 and TRBJ2-7 provide the parts outside the CDR3, is NAGVMQNPRHLVRRRGQEARLRCSPMKGHSHVYWYRQLPEEGLKFMVYLQKENIIDESGMPKERFSAEFPKEGPSILRIQQVVRGDSAAYFCASSRDSSGEQYFGPGTRLTVT.

The chain recombines TRBV7-9 with TRBJ2-1, with a possible D match to TRBD1 (6 bases). The CDR3 is made up of 14 amino acids. Deletions cut 5 bases from V and 9 bases from J, with 17 bases between. CDR1 SEHNR and CDR2 FQNEAQ come from the germline V gene (reference sequence). This CDR3 reads CASSREQGRSEQFF. As DNA, the CDR3 is TGTGCCAGCAGCCGGGAACAGGGTAGGAGTGAGCAGTTCTTC. Variable domain in full (rest from reference TRBV7-9 and TRBJ2-1): DTGVSQNPRHKITKRGQNVTFRCDPISEHNRLYWYRQTLGQGPEFLTYFQNEAQLEKSRLLSDRFSAERPKGSFSTLEIQRTEQGDSAMYLCASSREQGRSEQFFGPGTRLTVL.

The chain uses TRBV4-3 and TRBJ1-4, with D hard to call. Germline V gene sequence: CDR1 LGHNA, CDR2 YSLEER. The CDR3 sequence is 17 residues long. V shed 3 bases and J shed 0 bases, with 14 bases lying between them. CDR3 DNA sequence: TGCGCCAGCAGCCACGGGTCCGGAGGTTCAACTAATGAAAAACTGTTTTTT. Translating gives CASSHGSGGSTNEKLFF.

This chain joins TRBV9 and TRBJ2-3; D might be TRBD1 (8 bases). With 3 bases removed from V and 3 bases from J, the gap between germline ends came to 32 bases. Germline V gene lookup returns CDR1 SGDLS and CDR2 YYNGEE. The CDR3 spans 21 residues. The CDR3 DNA reads TGTGCCAGCAGCGACCATTTCGGGACAGGAGGAGGGGAGGGTAATACAGATACGCAGTATTTT. This encodes CASSDHFGTGGGEGNTDTQYF. Variable domain in full (rest from reference TRBV9 and TRBJ2-3): DSGVTQTPKHLITATGQRVTLRCSPRSGDLSVYWYQQSLDQGLQFLIQYYNGEERAKGNILERFSAQQFPDLHSELNLSSLELGDSALYFCASSDHFGTGGGEGNTDTQYFGPGTRLTVL.

This chain uses TRBV9 with TRBJ2-7; unclear D gene. Trimming left V 0 bases short and J 4 bases short, with 5 bases between. CDR3 length: 12 amino acids. Germline lookup yields CDR1 SGDLS and CDR2 YYNGEE. The CDR3 bases are TGTGCCAGCAGCGTAGGAACTTACGAGCAGTACTTC. This translates into CASSVGTYEQYF.

The chain couples TRBV7-3 to TRBJ1-3, with D perhaps matching TRBD1 (5 bases). The ends were cut back, 5 bases at V and 2 bases at J, with 7 bases in the middle. The germline gives CDR1 SGHTA, CDR2 FQGTGA. The CDR3 is made up of 13 amino acids. CDR3 bases: TGTGCCAGCAGCCCAGGGCCTGGAAACACCATATATTTT. As protein: CASSPGPGNTIYF.

This sequence joins TRBV30 and TRBJ1-4; 9 nucleotides align to TRBD1. The CDR3 length is 15 residues. J lost 7 bases, V lost 1 base, and 7 bases had no gene match. The V gene's germline CDR1 is GTSNPN and CDR2 SVGIG (reference sequence). The CDR3 loop reads CAWSGGTGRREKLFF. The CDR3 DNA reads as TGTGCCTGGAGTGGGGGGACAGGGAGACGTGAAAAACTGTTTTTT.

The chain is built from TRBV6-2 or TRBV6-3 and TRBJ2-1; 10 bases align to TRBD1. The CDR3 is made up of 16 amino acids. V lost 5 bases and J lost 1; bases outside the gene matches: 5. Germline loops: CDR1 MNHEY, CDR2 SVGEGT. The CDR3 spells CASSKGQGTSYNEQFF. CDR3 nucleotides: TGTGCCAGCAGTAAGGGACAGGGGACTTCCTACAATGAGCAGTTCTTC.